This T cell receptor beta chain was recovered during a study of post-analysis software for immune sequencing data. Whole-study context: Disease trajectories encompassed relapsing-remitting, secondary progressive and progressive-relapsing multiple sclerosis.

A word on this clonotype: Antigen specificity is unknown. A read error may produce the germline difference seen at one junction end.

The TCR beta cDNA libraries contained unique molecular identifiers. A population of about 0.95 to 10 million T cells gave rise to about 500,000 cDNA molecules. From the PCR reads, TCRdb called clonotypes with MiXCR, one entry per CDR3 protein. Of hundreds of thousands of distinct CDR3 sequences in the sample, approximately 59% are singletons; the top ten hold approximately 10%. The germline V gene has CDR1 DFQATT and CDR2 SNEGSKA (reference sequence). CDR3 length: 15 residues. Notes on the study in general: Samples prepared in the same batch strongly co-clustered by F measure. Controls had lower frequencies than patients of a few TRBV segments, which included TRBV5-6, TRBV5-1 and TRBV20-1. Significantly decreased normalized Chao1 diversity was recorded for multiple sclerosis patients relative to controls.

The TCR comes from a girl aged 2 to 9 with multiple sclerosis. The specimen sequenced was blood. The chain links TRBV20-1 to TRBJ2-3; TRBD2 aligns across 9 bases. CDR3 amino acids: CSARVSGRWADTQYF. DNA for the CDR3: TGCAGTGCTAGAGTAAGCGGGAGGTGGGCAGATACACAGTATTTT.